Sequencing of this TCR beta chain was carried out in a study of T cell responses to AZD1222 COVID-19 vaccine. Per the germline V gene, CDR1 is LGHDT and CDR2 is YNNKEL (reference sequence). V was pared by 6 bases and J by 4 bases, with 9 bases between. This CDR3 has 13 amino acids. Produced via immunoSEQ multiplex PCR; TCRdb's table is partial and in-frame only. The sample holds about 100,000 clones; about 93% are singletons and the top ten take under 2%. The sample was peripheral blood, taken on day 0 of AZD1222 vaccination. The chain couples TRBV3-1 (or the pseudogene TRBV3-2) to TRBJ2-2; D ambiguous. The TCR comes from an adult in good health. In nucleotides, the CDR3 is TGTGCCAGCAGTAATAGCATCACCGGGGAGCTGTTTTTT. Its protein is CASSNSITGELFF.